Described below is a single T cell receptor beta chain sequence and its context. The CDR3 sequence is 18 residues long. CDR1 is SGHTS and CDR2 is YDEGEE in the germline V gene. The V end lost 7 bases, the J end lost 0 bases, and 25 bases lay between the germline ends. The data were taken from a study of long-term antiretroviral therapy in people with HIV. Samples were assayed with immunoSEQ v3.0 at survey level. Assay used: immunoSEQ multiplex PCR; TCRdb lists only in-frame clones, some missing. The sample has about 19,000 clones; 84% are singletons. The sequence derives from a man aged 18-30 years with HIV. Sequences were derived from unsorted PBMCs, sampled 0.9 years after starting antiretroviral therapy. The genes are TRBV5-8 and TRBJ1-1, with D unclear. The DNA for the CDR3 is TGTGCCAGCGGTCCCACGGGATCCCCGGGCCGGGTGAACACTGAAGCTTTCTTT. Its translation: CASGPTGSPGRVNTEAFF.